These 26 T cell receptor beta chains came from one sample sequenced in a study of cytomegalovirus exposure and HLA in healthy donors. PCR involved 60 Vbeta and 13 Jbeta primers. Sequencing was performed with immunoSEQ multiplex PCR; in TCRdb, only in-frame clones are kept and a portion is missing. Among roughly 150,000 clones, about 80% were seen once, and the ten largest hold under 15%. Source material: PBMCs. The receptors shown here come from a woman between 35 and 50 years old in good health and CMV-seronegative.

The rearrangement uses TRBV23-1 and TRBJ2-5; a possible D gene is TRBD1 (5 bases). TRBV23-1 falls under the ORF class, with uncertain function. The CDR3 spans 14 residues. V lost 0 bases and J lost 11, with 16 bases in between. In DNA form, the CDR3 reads TGCGCCAGCAGTCAATCCGGCAGGGTGGAAGAGCAGTACTTC. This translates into CASSQSGRVEEQYF.

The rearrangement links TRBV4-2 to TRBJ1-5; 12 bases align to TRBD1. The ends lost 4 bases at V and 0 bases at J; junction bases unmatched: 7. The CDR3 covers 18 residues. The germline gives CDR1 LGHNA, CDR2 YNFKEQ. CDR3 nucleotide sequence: TGTGCCAGCAGCCCGGGGACAGGGGGCCTTTATAGCAATCAGCCCCAGCATTTT. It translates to CASSPGTGGLYSNQPQHF.

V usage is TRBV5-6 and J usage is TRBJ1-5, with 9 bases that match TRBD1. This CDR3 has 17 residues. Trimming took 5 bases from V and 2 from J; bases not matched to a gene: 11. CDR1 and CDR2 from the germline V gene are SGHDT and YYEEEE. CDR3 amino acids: CASRPGTGKGCNQPQHF. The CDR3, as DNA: TGTGCCAGCAGACCCGGGACAGGGAAGGGGTGCAATCAGCCCCAGCATTTT.

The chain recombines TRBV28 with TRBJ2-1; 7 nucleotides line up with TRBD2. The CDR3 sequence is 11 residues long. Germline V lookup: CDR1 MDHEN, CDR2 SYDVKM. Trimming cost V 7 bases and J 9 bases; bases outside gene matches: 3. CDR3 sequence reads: CASIERGEQFF. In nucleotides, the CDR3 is TGTGCCAGCATCGAGCGGGGTGAGCAGTTCTTC.

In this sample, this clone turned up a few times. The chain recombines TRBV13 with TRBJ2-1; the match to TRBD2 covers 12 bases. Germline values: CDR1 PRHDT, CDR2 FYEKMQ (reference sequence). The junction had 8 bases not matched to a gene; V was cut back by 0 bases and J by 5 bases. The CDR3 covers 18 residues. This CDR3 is CASSLGLAGGPSNNEQFF. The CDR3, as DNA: TGTGCCAGCAGCTTAGGCCTAGCGGGAGGGCCTTCCAACAATGAGCAGTTCTTC.

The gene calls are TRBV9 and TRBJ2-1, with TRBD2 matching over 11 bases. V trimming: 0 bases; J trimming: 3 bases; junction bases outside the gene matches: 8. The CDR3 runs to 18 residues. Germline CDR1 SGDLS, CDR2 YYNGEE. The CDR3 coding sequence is TGTGCCAGCAGCGTAGCGGGGACTAGCGGCCGGATCTACAATGAGCAGTTCTTC. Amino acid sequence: CASSVAGTSGRIYNEQFF.

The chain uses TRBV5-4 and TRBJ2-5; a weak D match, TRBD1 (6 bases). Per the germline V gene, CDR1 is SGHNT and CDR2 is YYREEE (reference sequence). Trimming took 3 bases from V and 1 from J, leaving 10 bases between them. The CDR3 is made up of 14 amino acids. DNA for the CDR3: TGTGCCAGCAGCTCAATACAGGGCCAAGAGACCCAGTACTTC. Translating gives CASSSIQGQETQYF.

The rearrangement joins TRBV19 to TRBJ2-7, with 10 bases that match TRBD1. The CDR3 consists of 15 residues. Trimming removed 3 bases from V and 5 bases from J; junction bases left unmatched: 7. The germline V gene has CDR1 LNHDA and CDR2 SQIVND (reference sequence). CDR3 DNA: TGTGCCAGTAGTATCCGGGGGACAGGGGAAGACGAGCAGTACTTC. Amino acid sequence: CASSIRGTGEDEQYF.

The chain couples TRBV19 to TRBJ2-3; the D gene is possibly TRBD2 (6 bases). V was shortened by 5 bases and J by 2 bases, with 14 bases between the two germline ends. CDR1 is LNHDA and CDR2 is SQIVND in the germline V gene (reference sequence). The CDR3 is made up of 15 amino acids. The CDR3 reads CASSSDSGDTDTQYF. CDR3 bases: TGTGCCAGTAGTTCGGATAGCGGAGACACAGATACGCAGTATTTT.

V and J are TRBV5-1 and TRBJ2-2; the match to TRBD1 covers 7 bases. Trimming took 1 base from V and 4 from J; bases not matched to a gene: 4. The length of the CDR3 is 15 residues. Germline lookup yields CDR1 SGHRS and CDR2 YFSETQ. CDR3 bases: TGCGCCAGCAGCTTGAGGGCAGGGGGCACCGGGGAGCTGTTTTTT. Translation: CASSLRAGGTGELFF. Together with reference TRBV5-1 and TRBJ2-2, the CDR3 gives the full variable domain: KAGVTQTPRYLIKTRGQQVTLSCSPISGHRSVSWYQQTPGQGLQFLFEYFSETQRNKGNFPGRFSGRQFSNSRSEMNVSTLELGDSALYLCASSLRAGGTGELFFGEGSRLTVL.

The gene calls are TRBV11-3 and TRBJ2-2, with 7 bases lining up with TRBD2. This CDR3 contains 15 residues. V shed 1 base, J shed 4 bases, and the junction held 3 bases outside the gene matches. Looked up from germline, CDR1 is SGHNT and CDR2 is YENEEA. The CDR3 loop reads CASSLGGRGTGELFF. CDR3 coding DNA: TGTGCCAGCAGCTTAGGCGGGAGAGGCACCGGGGAGCTGTTTTTT.

CDR3 sequence reads: CASSQGQNTGELFF. The CDR3 coding sequence is TGCGCCAGCAGCCAAGGACAGAACACCGGGGAGCTGTTTTTT. V is TRBV4-1 and J is TRBJ2-2; D ambiguous. CDR3 length equals 14 residues. CDR1 is MGHRA and CDR2 is YSYEKL in the germline V gene. V shed 1 base and J shed 1 base, with 4 bases lying between them.

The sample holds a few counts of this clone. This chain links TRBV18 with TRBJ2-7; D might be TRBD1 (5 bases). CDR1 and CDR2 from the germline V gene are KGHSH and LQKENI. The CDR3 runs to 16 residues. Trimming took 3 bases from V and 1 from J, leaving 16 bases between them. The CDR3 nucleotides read TGTGCCAGCTCACCGGACGCAGGGTCCGTTTCCTACGAGCAGTACTTC. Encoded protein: CASSPDAGSVSYEQYF.

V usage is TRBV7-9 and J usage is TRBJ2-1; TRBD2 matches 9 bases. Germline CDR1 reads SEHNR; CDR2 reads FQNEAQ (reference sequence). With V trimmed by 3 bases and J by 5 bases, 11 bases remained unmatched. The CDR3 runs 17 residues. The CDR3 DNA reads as TGTGCCAGCAGCTTGATTGAGGGTTGGACTAGCGACAATGAGCAGTTCTTC. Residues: CASSLIEGWTSDNEQFF.

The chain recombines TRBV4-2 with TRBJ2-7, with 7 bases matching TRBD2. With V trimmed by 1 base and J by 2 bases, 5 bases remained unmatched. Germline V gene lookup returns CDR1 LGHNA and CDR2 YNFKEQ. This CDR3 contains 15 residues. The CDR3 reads CASSQGLAGPYEQYF. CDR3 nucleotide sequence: TGTGCCAGCAGCCAAGGACTAGCTGGGCCCTACGAGCAGTACTTC.

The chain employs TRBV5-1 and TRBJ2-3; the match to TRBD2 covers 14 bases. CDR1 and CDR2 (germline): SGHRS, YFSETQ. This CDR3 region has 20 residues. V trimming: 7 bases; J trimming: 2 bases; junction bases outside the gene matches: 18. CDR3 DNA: TGCGCCAGCCTTCCCACCCGCGCGGGACTAGCGGGGGTCAACACAGATACGCAGTATTTT. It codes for CASLPTRAGLAGVNTDTQYF.

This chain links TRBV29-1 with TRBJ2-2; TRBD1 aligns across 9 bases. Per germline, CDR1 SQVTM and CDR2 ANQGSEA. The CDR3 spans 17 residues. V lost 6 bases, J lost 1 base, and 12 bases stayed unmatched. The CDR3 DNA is TGCAGCGTCACAGGGGGCGTCCAAGGAGTGAACACCGGGGAGCTGTTTTTT. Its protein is CSVTGGVQGVNTGELFF.

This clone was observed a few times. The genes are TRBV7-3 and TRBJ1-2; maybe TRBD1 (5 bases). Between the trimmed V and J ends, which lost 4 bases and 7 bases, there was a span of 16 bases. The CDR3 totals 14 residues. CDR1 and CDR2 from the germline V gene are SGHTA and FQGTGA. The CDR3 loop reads CASSSRRQGGGYTF. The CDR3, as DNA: TGTGCCAGCAGCTCCCGCAGGCAGGGCGGTGGCTACACCTTC.

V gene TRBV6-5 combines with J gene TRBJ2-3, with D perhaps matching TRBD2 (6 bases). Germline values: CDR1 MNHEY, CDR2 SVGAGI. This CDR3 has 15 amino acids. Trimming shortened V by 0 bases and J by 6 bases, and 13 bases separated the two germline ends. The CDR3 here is CASSYSSGVADTQYF. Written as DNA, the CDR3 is TGTGCCAGCAGTTACTCGTCGGGGGTTGCGGATACGCAGTATTTT.

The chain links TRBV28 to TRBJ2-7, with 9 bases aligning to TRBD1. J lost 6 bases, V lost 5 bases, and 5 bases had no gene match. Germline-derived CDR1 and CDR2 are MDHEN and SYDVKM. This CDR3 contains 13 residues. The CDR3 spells CASSIGQGPEQYF. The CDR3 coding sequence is TGTGCCAGCAGTATAGGACAGGGGCCCGAGCAGTACTTC.

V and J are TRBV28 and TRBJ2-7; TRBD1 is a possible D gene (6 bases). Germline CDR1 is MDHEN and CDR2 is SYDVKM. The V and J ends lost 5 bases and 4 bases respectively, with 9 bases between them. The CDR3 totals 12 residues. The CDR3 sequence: CASSPDRYEQYF. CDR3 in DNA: TGTGCCAGCAGTCCGGACAGATACGAGCAGTACTTC.

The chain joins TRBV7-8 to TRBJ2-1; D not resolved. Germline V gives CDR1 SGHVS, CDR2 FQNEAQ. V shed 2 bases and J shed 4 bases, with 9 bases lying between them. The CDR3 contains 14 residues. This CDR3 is CASSLSLRYNEQFF. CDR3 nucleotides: TGTGCCAGCAGCTTAAGTCTGCGTTACAATGAGCAGTTCTTC.

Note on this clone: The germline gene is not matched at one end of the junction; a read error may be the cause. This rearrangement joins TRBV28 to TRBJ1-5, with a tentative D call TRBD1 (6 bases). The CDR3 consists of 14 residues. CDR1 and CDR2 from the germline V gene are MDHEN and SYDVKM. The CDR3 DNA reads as TGTGTCAGCAGTTTCGGACAGCCCAATCAGCCCCAGCATTTT. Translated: CVSSFGQPNQPQHF.

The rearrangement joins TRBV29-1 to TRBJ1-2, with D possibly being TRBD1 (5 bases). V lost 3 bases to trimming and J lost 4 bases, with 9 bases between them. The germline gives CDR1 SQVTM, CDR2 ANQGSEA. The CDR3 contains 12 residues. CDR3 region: CSVDGRAYGYTF. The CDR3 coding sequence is TGCAGCGTTGATGGCAGGGCCTATGGCTACACCTTC.

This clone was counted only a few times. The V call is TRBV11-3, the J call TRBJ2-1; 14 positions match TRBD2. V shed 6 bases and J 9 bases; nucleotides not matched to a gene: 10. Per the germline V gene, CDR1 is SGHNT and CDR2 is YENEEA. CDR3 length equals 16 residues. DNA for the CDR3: TGTGCCAGCAGAAGTACACCGGGACTAGCGGGGGCTGAGCAGTTCTTC. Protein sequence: CASRSTPGLAGAEQFF.

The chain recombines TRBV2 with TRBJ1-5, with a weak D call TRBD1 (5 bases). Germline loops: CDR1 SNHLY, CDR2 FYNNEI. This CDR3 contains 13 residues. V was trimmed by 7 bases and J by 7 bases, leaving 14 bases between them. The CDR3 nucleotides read TGTGCCAGCAATAGAGGCCAGGGACAGCCCCAGCATTTT. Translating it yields CASNRGQGQPQHF.